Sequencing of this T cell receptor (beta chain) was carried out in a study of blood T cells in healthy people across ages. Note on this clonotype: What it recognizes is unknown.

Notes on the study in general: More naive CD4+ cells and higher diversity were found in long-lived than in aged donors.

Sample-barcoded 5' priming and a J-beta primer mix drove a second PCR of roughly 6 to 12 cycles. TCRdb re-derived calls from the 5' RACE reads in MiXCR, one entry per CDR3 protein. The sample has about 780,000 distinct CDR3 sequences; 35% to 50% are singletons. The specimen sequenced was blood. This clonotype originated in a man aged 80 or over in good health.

CDR3 nucleotides: TGCGCCAGCAGTCCGGGACAGGGAGGCGGAGACATTCAGTACTTC. This translates into CASSPGQGGGDIQYF. The chain employs TRBV5-1 and TRBJ2-4, with 9 bases lining up with TRBD1. CDR3 size: 15 residues. Trimming at V came to 5 bases and at J to 8 bases, leaving 11 bases not matched to a gene. The germline V gene encodes CDR1 SGHRS and CDR2 YFSETQ.